This TCR beta chain was recovered during a study of CD8 T cells in Susac syndrome. After extraction with the RNeasy kit, roughly 0.5 to 1 ug of the RNA was reverse transcribed using random hexamers. TCRdb reprocessed the immunoSEQ multiplex PCR reads with MiXCR, giving one entry per CDR3 protein. Here the sample spans 150,000 to 200,000 distinct CDR3 sequences, roughly 94% being singletons. CD8+ and CD4+ T cells from blood underwent TCR beta sequencing. The CD8+ and CD4+ T cells were negatively isolated, with the TEMRA cells enriched by FACS. The sequencing sample was made of CD4+ T cells from PBMCs. The sequence was obtained from a human donor with multiple sclerosis.

The CDR3 sequence: CASRTGEKLFF. CDR3 nucleotide sequence: TGTGCCTCCCGGACAGGTGAAAAACTGTTTTTT. This rearrangement joins TRBV30 to TRBJ1-4, with 7 bases fitting TRBD1. V lost 7 bases to trimming and J lost 7 bases; unmatched junction nucleotides: 3. The CDR3 is 11 residues long. CDR1 is GTSNPN, CDR2 SVGIG, per germline (reference sequence).